This TCR beta chain was captured in a study of OX40 agonist ivuxolimab in advanced cancers. The CDR3 sequence is 14 residues long. Trimming left V 2 bases short and J 5 bases short, with 14 bases between. The V gene's germline CDR1 is SGDLS and CDR2 YYNGEE. The method was immunoSEQ multiplex PCR; TCRdb's version includes in-frame clones alone and lacks a portion of them. The sample records tens of thousands of clones, 86% being singletons. The V call is TRBV9, the J call TRBJ2-7; perhaps TRBD1 as D (6 bases). The starting material was CD4+ or CD8+ T cells sorted from blood, obtained in a trial of the OX40 agonist ivuxolimab. This receptor was obtained from an adult with an advanced solid tumor such as melanoma, head and neck, liver or kidney cancer. The CDR3: CASSVGTGLHEQYF. Here the CDR3 DNA reads TGTGCCAGCAGCGTTGGAACAGGGCTCCACGAGCAGTACTTC.